These T cell receptor beta chains were read from a single sample in a study of blood T cell repertoires in COVID-19. Clones were sequenced by immunoSEQ multiplex PCR, and TCRdb holds only the in-frame ones, with some missing. The table lists some 310,000 clones, 85% to 90% of them singletons. The sample was peripheral blood. Receptors were obtained from a woman between 25 and 40 years old with COVID-19, enrolled during active disease. The CDR3 runs from the conserved cysteine through the conserved F or W. D genes are given only for firm matches.

V gene,D gene,J gene,CDR3 protein
TRBV2,.,TRBJ1-6,CASSGLPGTLHF
TRBV12-3/TRBV12-4,.,TRBJ2-7,CASSLQGTYEQYF
TRBV5-5,TRBD2,TRBJ2-1,CASSTGTSGYNEQFF
TRBV6-5,TRBD1,TRBJ1-1,CASKGTVTQNTEAFF
TRBV23-1,.,TRBJ2-5,CASSQSDSQETQYF
TRBV7-8,TRBD2,TRBJ2-1,CASSSLAGEGNEQFF
TRBV10-3,TRBD1,TRBJ2-1,CAISESETGIDEQFF
TRBV18,TRBD2,TRBJ2-5,CASSPGLGQETQYF
TRBV7-2,.,TRBJ2-2,CASSPGGGVRELFF
TRBV20-1,TRBD2,TRBJ2-5,CSASGAGGWETQYF
TRBV19,.,TRBJ1-5,CASSIMRNSNQPQHF
TRBV5-1,TRBD1,TRBJ1-5,CASSSTGASNQPQHF
TRBV2,.,TRBJ2-4,CASRFPGAKNIQYF
TRBV5-1,.,TRBJ2-3,CASSLGASDLLSTDTQYF
TRBV7-9,TRBD2,TRBJ2-1,CASSLTILGGGFNEQFF
TRBV10-3,.,TRBJ2-7,CAISESGRSGGEQYF
TRBV10-3,TRBD1,TRBJ1-1,CAISELAGQGNGTEAFF
TRBV5-1,.,TRBJ2-7,CASSSAGSSYEQYF
TRBV5-4,.,TRBJ1-2,CASSLVTGSSGYTF
TRBV29-1,TRBD2,TRBJ2-1,CSVERGAGVLHNEQFF
TRBV28,TRBD1,TRBJ1-2,CASSGNRDRVKGYTF
TRBV27,.,TRBJ1-2,CASSLNRQINYGYTF
TRBV9,TRBD1,TRBJ1-5,CASTDNSGTGLILSNQPQHF
TRBV15,.,TRBJ1-2,CATSRREPNYGYTF
TRBV10-3,.,TRBJ2-7,CAISESGAGRNEQYF
TRBV18,TRBD1,TRBJ2-1,CASSPQGARHEQFF
TRBV28,TRBD1,TRBJ1-2,CASSPGQGAHLFNYGYTF
TRBV5-4,.,TRBJ1-2,CASSFRGARSLYGYTF
TRBV29-1,.,TRBJ1-1,CSVERFPTEAFF
TRBV30,.,TRBJ2-7,CAWSGQFYEQYF
TRBV5-8,.,TRBJ1-6,CASTLGGRSSPLHF
TRBV2,TRBD2,TRBJ2-3,CASSGSGRGTDTQYF
TRBV6-6,.,TRBJ2-1,CASSPTVTGGNEQFF
TRBV27,TRBD1,TRBJ1-1,CASSLSPGGNTEAFF
TRBV7-8,TRBD1,TRBJ2-6,CASSWTGEPGANVLTF
TRBV12-3/TRBV12-4,.,TRBJ2-7,CASSLGSSYEQYF
TRBV10-1,TRBD2,TRBJ2-1,CASSESKGLAGYNEQFF
TRBV19,.,TRBJ1-1,CASTFGHSNTEAFF
TRBV30,TRBD1,TRBJ1-4,CAWSRDRGPNEKLFF
TRBV6-2/TRBV6-3,.,TRBJ1-4,CASSYSRREQKLFF
TRBV11-3,.,TRBJ1-1,CASSGRTDEAFF
TRBV14,.,TRBJ1-5,CASSQQGSQPQHF
TRBV19,.,TRBJ2-2,CASSFRAGELFF
TRBV15,.,TRBJ1-1,CATSRITGNTEAFF
TRBV20-1,.,TRBJ1-1,CSASLAGEAFF
TRBV27,TRBD2,TRBJ2-1,CATRLAGDNEQFF
TRBV5-6,.,TRBJ1-4,CASSLGVQEKLFF
TRBV9,.,TRBJ2-1,CASSVRGSQSGNEQFF
TRBV2,TRBD1,TRBJ1-1,CASRPDRGNTEAFF
TRBV7-8,TRBD1,TRBJ1-1,CASSSRTGTEAFF
TRBV5-1,.,TRBJ1-4,CASSLTGDRLFF
TRBV12-3/TRBV12-4,.,TRBJ2-7,CASSLIEYEQYF
TRBV3-1/TRBV3-2,.,TRBJ1-4,CASSQGTLLSGELFF
TRBV20-1,.,TRBJ1-2,CSASQAGHYGYTF
TRBV30,TRBD1,TRBJ2-1,CAWSVTGGRNNEQFF
TRBV4-2,TRBD1,TRBJ1-5,CASSKTGYNQPQHF